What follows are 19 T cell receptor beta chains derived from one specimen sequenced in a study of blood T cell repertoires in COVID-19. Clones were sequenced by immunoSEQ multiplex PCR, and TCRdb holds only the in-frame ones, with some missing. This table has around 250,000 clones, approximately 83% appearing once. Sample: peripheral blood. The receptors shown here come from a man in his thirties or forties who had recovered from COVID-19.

The CDR3 sequence: CASTGAGSNQPQHF. The CDR3 DNA reads TGTGCCAGTACTGGGGCAGGCAGCAATCAGCCCCAGCATTTT. The chain carries TRBV19 and TRBJ1-5; a weak D match, TRBD1 (5 bases). The CDR3 sequence is 14 residues long. Per the germline V gene, CDR1 is LNHDA and CDR2 is SQIVND (reference sequence). Between the trimmed V and J ends, which lost 7 bases and 1 base, there was a span of 11 bases. Full variable domain (outside the CDR3, taken from reference TRBV19 and TRBJ1-5): DGGITQSPKYLFRKEGQNVTLSCEQNLNHDAMYWYRQDPGQGLRLIYYSQIVNDFQKGDIAEGYSVSREKKESFPLTVTSAQKNPTAFYLCASTGAGSNQPQHFGDGTRLSIL.

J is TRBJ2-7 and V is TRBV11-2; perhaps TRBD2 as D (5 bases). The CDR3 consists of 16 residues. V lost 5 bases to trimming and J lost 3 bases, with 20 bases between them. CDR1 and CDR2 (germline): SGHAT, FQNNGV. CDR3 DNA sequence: TGTGCCAGCAGCCGGGGTTCCCAGGACGGAGTCTACGAGCAGTACTTC. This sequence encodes CASSRGSQDGVYEQYF.

Here the CDR3 reads CASSQDTDGTEAFF. In nucleotides, the CDR3 is TGTGCCAGCAGCCAAGACACAGACGGCACTGAAGCTTTCTTT. The V and J genes are TRBV16 and TRBJ1-1; D call uncertain. This CDR3 spans 14 amino acids. V was cut by 2 bases and J by 4 bases, with 11 bases left in between. Per germline, CDR1 KGHSY and CDR2 FQNENV.

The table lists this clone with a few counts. The chain's CDR3 is CASIASGTDTQYF. The CDR3 region has the DNA TGTGCCAGCATCGCTAGCGGCACAGATACGCAGTATTTT. V and J are TRBV11-2 and TRBJ2-3, with a weak D call TRBD2 (6 bases). V was pared by 7 bases and J by 1 base, with 9 bases between. The CDR3 totals 13 residues. Germline CDR1 and CDR2: SGHAT and FQNNGV.

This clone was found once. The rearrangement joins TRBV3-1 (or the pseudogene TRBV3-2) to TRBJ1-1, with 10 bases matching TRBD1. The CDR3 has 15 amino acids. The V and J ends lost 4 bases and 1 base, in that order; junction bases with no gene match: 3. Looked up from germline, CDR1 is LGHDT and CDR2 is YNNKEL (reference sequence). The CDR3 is CASSPRQGANTEAFF. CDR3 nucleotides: TGTGCCAGCAGCCCGAGACAGGGGGCGAACACTGAAGCTTTCTTT.

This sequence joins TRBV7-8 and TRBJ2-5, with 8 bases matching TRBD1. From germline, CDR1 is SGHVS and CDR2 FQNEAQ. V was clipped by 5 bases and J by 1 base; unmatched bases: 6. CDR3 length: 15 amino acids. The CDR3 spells CASSQEDRAQETQYF. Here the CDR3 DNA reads TGTGCCAGCAGCCAAGAGGACAGGGCCCAAGAGACCCAGTACTTC.

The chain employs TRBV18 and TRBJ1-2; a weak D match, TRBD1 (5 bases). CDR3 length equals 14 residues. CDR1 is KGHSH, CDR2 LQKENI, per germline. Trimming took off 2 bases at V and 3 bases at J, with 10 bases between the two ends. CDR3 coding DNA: TGTGCCAGCTCACCAATGGGGCGCGACTATGGCTACACCTTC. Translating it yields CASSPMGRDYGYTF.

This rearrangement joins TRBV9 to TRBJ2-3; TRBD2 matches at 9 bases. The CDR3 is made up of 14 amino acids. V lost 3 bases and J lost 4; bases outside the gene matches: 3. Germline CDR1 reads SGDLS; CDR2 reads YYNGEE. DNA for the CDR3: TGTGCCAGCAGCGAGCGGGGGGATCCAGATACGCAGTATTTT. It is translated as CASSERGDPDTQYF.

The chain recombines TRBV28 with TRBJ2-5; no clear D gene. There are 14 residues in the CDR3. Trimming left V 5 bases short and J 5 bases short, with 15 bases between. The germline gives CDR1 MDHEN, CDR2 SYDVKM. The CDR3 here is CASSLKPPRETQYF. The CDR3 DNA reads TGTGCCAGCAGTCTCAAACCCCCGAGGGAGACCCAGTACTTC.

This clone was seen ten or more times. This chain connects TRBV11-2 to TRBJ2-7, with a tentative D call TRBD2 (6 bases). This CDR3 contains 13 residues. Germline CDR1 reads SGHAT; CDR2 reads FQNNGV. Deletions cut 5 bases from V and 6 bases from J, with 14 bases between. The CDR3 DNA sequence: TGTGCCAGCAGCCACCCGGGGGTCGCCGAGCAGTACGTC. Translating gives CASSHPGVAEQYV.

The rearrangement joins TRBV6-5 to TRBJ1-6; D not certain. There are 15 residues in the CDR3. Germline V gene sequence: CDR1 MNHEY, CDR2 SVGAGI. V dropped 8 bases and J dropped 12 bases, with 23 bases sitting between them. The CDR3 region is CASRPNDVVRGPLHF. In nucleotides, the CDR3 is TGTGCCAGCCGCCCCAATGACGTGGTTAGAGGACCCCTCCACTTT.

The CDR3: CAISESTLGGTLGDQPQHF. The CDR3 DNA sequence: TGTGCCATCAGTGAGTCGACTCTAGGAGGTACACTTGGGGATCAGCCCCAGCATTTT. The gene calls are TRBV10-3 and TRBJ1-5; D is unclear. V shed 0 bases and J shed 5 bases, with 23 bases lying between them. Per germline, CDR1 ENHRY and CDR2 SYGVKD. CDR3 size: 19 residues.

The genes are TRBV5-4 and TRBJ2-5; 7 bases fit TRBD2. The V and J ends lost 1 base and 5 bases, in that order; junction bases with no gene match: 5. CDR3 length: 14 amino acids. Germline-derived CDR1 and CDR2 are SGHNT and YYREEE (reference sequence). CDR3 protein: CASSLQSGDETQYF. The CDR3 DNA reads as TGTGCCAGCAGCTTGCAGAGCGGGGATGAGACCCAGTACTTC.

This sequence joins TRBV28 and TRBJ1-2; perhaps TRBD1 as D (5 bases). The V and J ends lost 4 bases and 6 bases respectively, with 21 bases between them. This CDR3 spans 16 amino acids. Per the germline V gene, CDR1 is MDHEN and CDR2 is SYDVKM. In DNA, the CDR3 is TGTGCCAGCAGTTCGATACGCCTCCAGGGACTTGATGGCTACACCTTC. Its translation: CASSSIRLQGLDGYTF.

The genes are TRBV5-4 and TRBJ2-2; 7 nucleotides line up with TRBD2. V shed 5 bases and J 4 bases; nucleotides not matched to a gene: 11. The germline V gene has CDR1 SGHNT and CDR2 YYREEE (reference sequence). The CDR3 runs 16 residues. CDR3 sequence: CASRDWGGRGTGELFF. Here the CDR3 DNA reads TGTGCCAGCAGGGACTGGGGGGGTAGGGGCACCGGGGAGCTGTTTTTT.

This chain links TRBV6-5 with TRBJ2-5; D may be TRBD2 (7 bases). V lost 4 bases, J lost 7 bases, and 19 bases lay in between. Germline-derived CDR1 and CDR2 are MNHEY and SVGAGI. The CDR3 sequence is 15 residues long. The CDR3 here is CASSSNTRGAGTQYF. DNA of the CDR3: TGTGCCAGCAGTTCCAACACCCGGGGGGCCGGGACCCAGTACTTC.

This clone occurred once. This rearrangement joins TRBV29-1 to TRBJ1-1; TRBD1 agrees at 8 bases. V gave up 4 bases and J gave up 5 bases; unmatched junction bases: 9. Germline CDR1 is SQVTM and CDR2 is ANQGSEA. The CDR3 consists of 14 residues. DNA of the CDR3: TGCAGCGTTGCCCCAGGGGGCGATTGGACTGAAGCTTTCTTT. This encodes CSVAPGGDWTEAFF.

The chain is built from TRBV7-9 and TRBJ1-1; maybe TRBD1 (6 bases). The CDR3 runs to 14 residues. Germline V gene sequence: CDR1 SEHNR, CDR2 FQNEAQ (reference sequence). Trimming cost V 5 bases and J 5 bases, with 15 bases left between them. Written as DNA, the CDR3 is TGTGCCAGCAGCCACAGGGAGATAGGGACTGAAGCTTTCTTT. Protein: CASSHREIGTEAFF.

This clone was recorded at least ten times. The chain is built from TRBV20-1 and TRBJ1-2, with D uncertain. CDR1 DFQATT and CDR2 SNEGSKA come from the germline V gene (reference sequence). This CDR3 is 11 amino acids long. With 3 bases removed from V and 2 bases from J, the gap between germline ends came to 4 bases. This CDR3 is CSASTNYGYTF. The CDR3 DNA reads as TGCAGTGCTAGCACAAACTATGGCTACACCTTC.